This T cell receptor beta chain was recovered during a study of blood T cell repertoires in COVID-19. Trimming cost V 4 bases and J 3 bases, with 12 bases left between them. The CDR3 consists of 14 residues. Germline V gives CDR1 LGHNA, CDR2 YNFKEQ. Clones were read by immunoSEQ multiplex PCR, and TCRdb kept only the in-frame ones, dropping some. The data contain about 170,000 clones, about 88% of them singletons. The chain links TRBV4-2 to TRBJ1-1; D unclear. The TCR sequence derives from a woman of 80 years or more with COVID-19, enrolled during active disease. What was sequenced was peripheral blood. The CDR3 region is CASSRDPVDTEAFF. The CDR3 DNA is TGTGCCAGCAGCCGAGACCCGGTGGACACTGAAGCTTTCTTT.